This section outlines one T cell receptor beta chain sequence together with its context. Its antigen is unidentified. This record comes from a study of T cells after yellow fever vaccination. Study-wide findings and caveats: Post-booster samples contained most primary-vaccination clones (just under 98% CD4, approximately 88% CD8).

TCRdb re-called the 5' RACE reads through MiXCR, storing one row per CDR3 protein. The table lists more than 350,000 distinct CDR3 sequences, around 10% of them singletons, with around 18% in the top ten. CDR1 is SGHDN, CDR2 FVKESK, per germline. The CDR3 totals 13 residues. Trimming shortened V by 5 bases and J by 3 bases, and 8 bases separated the two germline ends. V usage is TRBV14 and J usage is TRBJ2-4, with D possibly being TRBD1 or TRBD2 (5 bases each). This TCR derives from a man aged 18 to 30 who received the YFV17D yellow fever vaccine. The specimen comprised PBMCs, sampled on the day of the first yellow fever vaccination. The CDR3 loop is CASSRDHKNIQYF. DNA of the CDR3: TGTGCCAGCAGCAGGGACCACAAAAACATTCAGTACTTC.